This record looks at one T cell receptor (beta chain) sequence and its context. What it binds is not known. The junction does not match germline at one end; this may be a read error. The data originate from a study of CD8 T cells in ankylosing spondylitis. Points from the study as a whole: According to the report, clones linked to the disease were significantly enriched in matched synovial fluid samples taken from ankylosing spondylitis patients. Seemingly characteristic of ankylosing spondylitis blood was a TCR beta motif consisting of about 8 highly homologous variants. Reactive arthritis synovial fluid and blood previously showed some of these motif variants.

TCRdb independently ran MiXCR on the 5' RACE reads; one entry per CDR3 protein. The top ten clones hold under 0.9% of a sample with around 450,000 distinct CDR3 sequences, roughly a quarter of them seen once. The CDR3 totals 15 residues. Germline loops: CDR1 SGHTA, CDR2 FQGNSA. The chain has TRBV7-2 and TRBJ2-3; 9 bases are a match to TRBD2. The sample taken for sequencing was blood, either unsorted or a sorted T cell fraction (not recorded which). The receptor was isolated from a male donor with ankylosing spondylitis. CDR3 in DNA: TGTCCCAGCAGACGACTTAGCGGGAGCGCAGATACGCAGTATTTT. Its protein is CPSRRLSGSADTQYF.